This T cell receptor (beta chain) appears in the sequencing data of a study of coeliac disease. Generated by immunoSEQ multiplex PCR, the TCRdb table keeps only in-frame clones and is missing some. The sample includes 6,800 or so clones, around 73% of them seen just once. Study conclusions and caveats: According to the authors, this method cannot detect gliadin-specific T cells in an unbiased way. Few TRB amino acid sequences were shared between samples; most were unique. Only 1 of 6 controls, but 9 of 18 coeliac samples, showed published gliadin-specific TRB sequences.

Concerning this clone: Antigen specificity is unknown.

One frozen approximately 520,000-cell aliquot per fraction was sequenced. Sequenced input: lamina propria lymphocytes from the gut. The clonotype originates from a man aged 25-40 years with celiac disease.

This chain's CDR3 is CATLAGETQYF. The CDR3 nucleotides are TGTGCCACCCTAGCGGGAGAGACCCAGTACTTC. The chain has TRBV6-5 and TRBJ2-5; 8 bases line up with TRBD2. This CDR3 spans 11 amino acids. Per germline, CDR1 MNHEY and CDR2 SVGAGI. V shed 10 bases and J 4 bases; nucleotides not matched to a gene: 2.